This T cell receptor (beta chain) originates from a study of cytomegalovirus exposure and HLA in healthy donors. Researchers ran the PCR with 60 Vbeta and 13 Jbeta primers. The table came from immunoSEQ multiplex PCR; TCRdb's copy has only in-frame clones and leaves some out. The sample has some 79,000 clones; under 80% are singletons. The receptor comes from a male donor in good health and CMV-seropositive. Sequencing used PBMCs.

CDR3 sequence (DNA): TGTGCCAGCTCACCTCAGCGGAGTCCTAGCACAGATACGCAGTATTTT. Residues: CASSPQRSPSTDTQYF. This sequence joins TRBV18 and TRBJ2-3, with D possibly being TRBD2 (5 bases). V lost 3 bases and J 0 bases, leaving 13 bases between the germline ends. CDR1 and CDR2 (germline): KGHSH, LQKENI. The CDR3 extends over 16 amino acids.